This entry concerns a single TCR beta chain. What it binds is unknown. The entry originates in a study of T cell repertoires in cytomegalovirus infection. Across the study: Both CMV infection and a matching HLA type were indicated by public TCR beta signatures.

Study-wide points: CMV-specific TCR beta clonotypes restricted by HLA-C were the ones dominating the ex vivo response. Summed public TCR beta family frequency identified CMV carriers bearing the relevant HLA.

MiXCR, applied by TCRdb to the reads, yields one record per CDR3 protein. This table has fewer than 550,000 distinct CDR3 sequences, approximately 32% appearing once. The sequence was collected from a human donor in good health (CMV status not recorded). Some clones in this sample may be carry-over from other donors' samples. Source material: PBMCs.

The CDR3: CASSLRTSGGAETQYF. The CDR3 DNA is TGTGCCAGCAGCTTACGAACTAGCGGGGGTGCAGAGACCCAGTACTTC. V and J are TRBV13 and TRBJ2-5, with TRBD2 matching over 11 bases. Trimming at V came to 2 bases and at J to 4 bases, leaving 6 bases not matched to a gene. This CDR3 contains 16 residues. CDR1 and CDR2 (germline): PRHDT, FYEKMQ (reference sequence).